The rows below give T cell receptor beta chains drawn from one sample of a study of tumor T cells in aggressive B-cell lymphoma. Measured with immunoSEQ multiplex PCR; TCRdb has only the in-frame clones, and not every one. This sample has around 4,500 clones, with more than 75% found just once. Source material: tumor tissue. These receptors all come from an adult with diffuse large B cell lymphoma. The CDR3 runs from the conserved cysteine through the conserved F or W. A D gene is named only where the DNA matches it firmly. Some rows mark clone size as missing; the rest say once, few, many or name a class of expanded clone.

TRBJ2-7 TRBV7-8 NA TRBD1 TGTGCCAGCAGCTTAGAGATCCGACAGGGAACCTACGAGCAGTACTTC CASSLEIRQGTYEQYF
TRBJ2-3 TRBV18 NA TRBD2 TGTGCCAGCTCACCTAGCGGGGATATCCTTAGCACAGATACGCAGTATTTT CASSPSGDILSTDTQYF
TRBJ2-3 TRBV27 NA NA TGTGCCAGCAGAGAAACTCCTTCCTCGGCGCAGTATTTT CASRETPSSAQYF
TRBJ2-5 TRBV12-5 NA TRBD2 TGTGCTAGTGGTTCCGGACTAGCGGCCTACCAAGAGACCCAGTACTTC CASGSGLAAYQETQYF
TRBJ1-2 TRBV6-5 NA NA TGTGCCAGCAGTGTGACAGGCTATGGCTACACCTTC CASSVTGYGYTF
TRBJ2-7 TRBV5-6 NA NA TGTGCCAGCAGCTTTATATCCGTAGCCTACGAGCAGTACTTC CASSFISVAYEQYF
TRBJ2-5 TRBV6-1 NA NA TGTGCCAGCAGTGAAGGGGGGCTCGAGACCCAGTACTTC CASSEGGLETQYF
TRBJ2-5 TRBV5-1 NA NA TGCGCCAGCAGCTTGTTCGGCGGCGAGGAGACCCAGTACTTC CASSLFGGEETQYF
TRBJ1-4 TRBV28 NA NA TGTGCCAGCAGTTTGGATCAGGGATTTGGTGAAAAACTGTTTTTT CASSLDQGFGEKLFF
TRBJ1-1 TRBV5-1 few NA TGCGCCAGCAGACTAACGGCAGGGGTGAACACTGAAGCTTTCTTT CASRLTAGVNTEAFF
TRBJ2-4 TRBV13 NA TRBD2 TGTGCCAGCAGCTCCCCCGGAGCGGGGGGGAAAAACATTCAGTACTTC CASSSPGAGGKNIQYF
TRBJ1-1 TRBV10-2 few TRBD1 TGCGCCAGCAGCTTGACAGGGTGGGCTGAAGCTTTCTTT CASSLTGWAEAFF
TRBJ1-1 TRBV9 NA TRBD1 TGTGCCAGCAGCGTAGTAGGGGGCGGCGGTGAAGCTTTCTTT CASSVVGGGGEAFF
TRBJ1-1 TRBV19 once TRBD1 TGTGCCAGTAGTCCAGACTACAGGGGGAACACTGAAGCTTTCTTT CASSPDYRGNTEAFF
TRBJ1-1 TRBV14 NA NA TGTGCCAGCAGTAGAACAGGGAACACTGAAGCTTTCTTT CASSRTGNTEAFF
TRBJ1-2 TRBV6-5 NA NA TGTGCCAGCAGTTACGACATAGCGGTCTATGGCTACACCTTC CASSYDIAVYGYTF
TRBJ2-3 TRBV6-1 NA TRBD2 TGTGCCAGCAGTCGTCTAAGCGGGGGGACAGATACGCAGTATTTT CASSRLSGGTDTQYF
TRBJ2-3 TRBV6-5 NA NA TGTGCCAGCAGTCCGGGACTCTACACAGATACGCAGTATTTT CASSPGLYTDTQYF
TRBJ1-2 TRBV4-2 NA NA TGTGCCAGCAGCCAGGGGGCCAGCGCTAACTATGGCTACACCTTC CASSQGASANYGYTF
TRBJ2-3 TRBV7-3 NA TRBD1 TGTGCCAGCGGGACAGGGGGATCGGATACGCAGTATTTT CASGTGGSDTQYF
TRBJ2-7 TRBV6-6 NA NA TGTGCCAGCACCCCCTCCGCCCAGGCCTACGAGCAGTACTTC CASTPSAQAYEQYF
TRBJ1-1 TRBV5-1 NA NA TGCGCCAGCAGCTCTGACAGAAATACTAACACTGAAGCTTTCTTT CASSSDRNTNTEAFF
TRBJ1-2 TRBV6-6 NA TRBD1 TGTGCCAGCAGGAGGACAGGGGGGGACTATGGCTACACCTTC CASRRTGGDYGYTF
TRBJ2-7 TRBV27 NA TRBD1 TGTGCCAGCAGTTTATTAGGGGGACAGGCTGCCTACGAGCAGTACTTC CASSLLGGQAAYEQYF
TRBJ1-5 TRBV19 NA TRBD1 TGTGCCAGCGGGGACAGGGCTGATCAGCCCCAGCATTTT CASGDRADQPQHF
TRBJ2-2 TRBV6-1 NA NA TGTGCCAGCAGTGAGGGGCCGTGGACCGGGGAGCTGTTTTTT CASSEGPWTGELFF
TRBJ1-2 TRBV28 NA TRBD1 TGTGCCAGCAGGCCCGTGACAGGGAACTATGGCTACACCTTC CASRPVTGNYGYTF
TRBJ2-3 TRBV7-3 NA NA TGTGCCAGCAGCACAAGCGGTGTCAGGTCCACAGATACGCAGTATTTT CASSTSGVRSTDTQYF
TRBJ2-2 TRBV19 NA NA TGTGCCAGTAGTGCTCGACAGGTAACCGGGGAGCTGTTTTTT CASSARQVTGELFF
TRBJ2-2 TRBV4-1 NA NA TGCGCCAGTAGCGCCCGAGTCACCGGGGAGCTGTTTTTT CASSARVTGELFF
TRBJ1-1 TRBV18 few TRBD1 TGTGCCAGCTCACCTCCTGGGACAGAATACGAAGCTTTCTTT CASSPPGTEYEAFF
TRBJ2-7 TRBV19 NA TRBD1 TGTGCCAGCAGATACACCGGGACAGCAGCATACGAGCAGTACTTC CASRYTGTAAYEQYF